This TCR beta chain was found in a study of blood T cell repertoires in COVID-19. The method was immunoSEQ multiplex PCR; TCRdb's version includes in-frame clones alone and lacks a portion of them. The table records 330,000 or so clones, over 80% of them present only once. CDR1 GTSNPN and CDR2 SVGIG come from the germline V gene (reference sequence). The CDR3 consists of 14 residues. Trimming left V 0 bases short and J 7 bases short, with 10 bases between. The rearrangement joins TRBV30 to TRBJ1-6; D might be TRBD1 (5 bases). Sample: PBMCs or T cells enriched from blood (not recorded which). This TCR derives from a man between 25 and 39 years old who had recovered from COVID-19. The CDR3 region is CAWSVNGQNSPLHF. In DNA, the CDR3 is TGTGCCTGGAGTGTAAATGGACAAAATTCACCCCTCCACTTT.